A single sample is the source of the 18 T cell receptor beta chains below, sequenced in a study of cytotoxic CD8 clonotypes in ibrutinib-treated CLL (dated by TCRdb to the early 2020s). The method was the immunoSEQ multiplex PCR assay. The clones in this table, taken by TCRdb from immuneACCESS, are in-frame only. Not every clone is retained; where verified, under half of the shortfall comes from an unresolved V gene, and the cause of the rest is unknown. For this sample there are 270,000 or so clones; roughly 76% appear just once. Roughly 5% of the sample is in the top ten clones. The intended sense of this specimen's time point label: progressive disease on ibrutinib. The sequencing here drew on PBMCs, taken at disease progression, from a patient treated with ibrutinib. Receptors originate from a human donor with chronic lymphocytic leukemia.

This chain uses TRBV27 with TRBJ1-1; no clear D. The germline V and J ends were trimmed by 7 bases and 5 bases, with 17 bases remaining between them. From germline, CDR1 is MNHEY and CDR2 SMNVEV (reference sequence). The CDR3 is 14 amino acids. DNA for the CDR3: TGTGCCAGCACCGCAGCGTTAGGAAGTACTGAAGCTTTCTTT. This encodes CASTAALGSTEAFF.

J is TRBJ2-6 and V is TRBV4-1, with D possibly matching TRBD1 (5 bases). V was trimmed by 8 bases and J by 2 bases, leaving 7 bases between them. This CDR3 is 13 amino acids long. From germline, CDR1 is MGHRA and CDR2 YSYEKL. CDR3 amino acids: CASGRAGANVLTF. DNA for the CDR3: TGCGCCAGCGGCAGGGCTGGGGCCAACGTCCTGACTTTC.

This chain joins TRBV5-6 and TRBJ1-5, with D tentatively TRBD1 (5 bases). V gave up 0 bases and J gave up 0 bases, with 7 bases separating them. This CDR3 spans 15 amino acids. Germline CDR1 is SGHDT and CDR2 is YYEEEE. Here the CDR3 reads CASSLAGFSNQPQHF. The CDR3 DNA reads TGTGCCAGCAGCTTGGCAGGGTTTAGCAATCAGCCCCAGCATTTT.

The CDR3 protein is CASSSGPANTEAFF. CDR3 coding DNA: TGTGCCAGCAGCAGTGGGCCGGCGAACACTGAAGCTTTCTTT. This chain uses TRBV7-2 with TRBJ1-1; D call uncertain. The V end was cut by 5 bases, the J end by 1 base, with 11 bases between. The CDR3 contains 14 residues. Germline CDR1 SGHTA, CDR2 FQGNSA.

This clone came up once. CDR3 sequence reads: CASSQGGETEAFF. The CDR3 DNA is TGTGCCAGCAGCCAGGGGGGAGAGACTGAAGCTTTCTTT. The rearrangement joins TRBV9 to TRBJ1-1; TRBD1 matches at 7 bases. J gave up 5 bases and V 4 bases, and 5 bases lay outside the gene matches. The CDR3 loop spans 13 amino acids. Germline V CDR1 and CDR2: SGDLS, YYNGEE.

The chain joins TRBV29-1 to TRBJ2-7; 12 nucleotides align to TRBD2. Germline assignment: CDR1 SQVTM and CDR2 ANQGSEA. The CDR3 covers 17 residues. Trimming took 8 bases from V and 3 from J; bases not matched to a gene: 17. CDR3 nucleotide sequence: TGCAGCTGGGCCGAGCAGGGCGGACTAGCGGGAAGCTACGAGCAGTACTTC. Translated, it gives CSWAEQGGLAGSYEQYF.

The chain is built from TRBV7-3 and TRBJ2-3, with D possibly matching TRBD2 (5 bases). The CDR3 totals 21 residues. Trimming shortened V by 5 bases and J by 4 bases, and 34 bases separated the two germline ends. Germline CDR1 and CDR2: SGHTA and FQGTGA. For the CDR3, the DNA is TGTGCCAGCAGCCACCCTCCGGGGAGCGTTTCCGTGCCACCCGCGGCAGATACGCAGTATTTT. It codes for CASSHPPGSVSVPPAADTQYF.

In its sample, this clone was seen a few times. This chain links TRBV5-1 with TRBJ2-3; 7 bases map to TRBD1. Germline-derived CDR1 and CDR2 are SGHRS and YFSETQ. This CDR3 contains 15 residues. The V and J ends lost 4 bases and 1 base, in that order; junction bases with no gene match: 6. CDR3 residues: CASSPGQDGTDTQYF. CDR3 DNA sequence: TGCGCCAGCAGCCCTGGACAGGATGGCACAGATACGCAGTATTTT.

The CDR3 DNA reads TGCAGCGTTGACCTTGGCGGGGTAACCATTCAGTACTTC. Its translation: CSVDLGGVTIQYF. The rearrangement links TRBV29-1 to TRBJ2-4; D may be TRBD2 (6 bases). This CDR3 has 13 residues. Germline assignment: CDR1 SQVTM and CDR2 ANQGSEA. V was shortened by 3 bases and J by 9 bases, with 15 bases between the two germline ends.

The chain links TRBV18 to TRBJ1-4; D is unresolved. Germline-derived CDR1 and CDR2 are KGHSH and LQKENI. V shed 2 bases and J shed 7 bases, with 11 bases lying between them. This CDR3 spans 14 amino acids. The CDR3 is CASSPKGGGEKLFF. CDR3 DNA: TGTGCCAGCTCACCAAAGGGCGGAGGTGAAAAACTGTTTTTT.

The rearrangement links TRBV29-1 to TRBJ2-3; a possible D gene is TRBD1 (6 bases). The V and J ends lost 7 bases and 2 bases respectively, with 13 bases between them. CDR1 is SQVTM, CDR2 ANQGSEA, per germline. The CDR3 loop spans 13 amino acids. The DNA of the CDR3 is TGCAGCGCCGACAGGAGCTTCACAGATACGCAGTATTTT. Translation gives CSADRSFTDTQYF.

This chain joins TRBV11-3 and TRBJ2-3, with TRBD1 matching over 12 bases. The CDR3 consists of 15 residues. V lost 4 bases, J lost 6 bases, and 5 bases stayed unmatched. Germline CDR1 is SGHNT and CDR2 is YENEEA. CDR3 bases: TGTGCCAGCAGCTATCCGGGACAGGGGGCCGATACGCAGTATTTT. Its translation is CASSYPGQGADTQYF.

CDR3 coding DNA: TGTGCCAGCTCACCTCTCCAGAGGACTGGAAACACCATATATTTT. Protein: CASSPLQRTGNTIYF. This chain connects TRBV18 to TRBJ1-3; D is uncertain. Germline lookup yields CDR1 KGHSH and CDR2 LQKENI. V gave up 3 bases and J gave up 2 bases, with 11 bases separating them. The CDR3 is made up of 15 amino acids. Supplemented by reference TRBV18 and TRBJ1-3, the full variable domain reads NAGVMQNPRHLVRRRGQEARLRCSPMKGHSHVYWYRQLPEEGLKFMVYLQKENIIDESGMPKERFSAEFPKEGPSILRIQQVVRGDSAAYFCASSPLQRTGNTIYFGEGSWLTVV.

The chain uses TRBV4-1 and TRBJ2-1; the D is unclear. The CDR3 is made up of 14 amino acids. Germline V CDR1 and CDR2: MGHRA, YSYEKL. V gave up 8 bases and J gave up 9 bases, with 20 bases separating them. The CDR3 here is CASGRLPGTPEQFF. CDR3 DNA: TGCGCCAGCGGAAGGCTTCCAGGAACCCCTGAGCAGTTCTTC.

The chain recombines TRBV10-3 with TRBJ2-3; D gene uncertain. The V gene's germline CDR1 is ENHRY and CDR2 SYGVKD. The CDR3 totals 14 residues. Trimming took 7 bases from V and 4 from J, leaving 15 bases between them. CDR3 DNA sequence: TGTGCCATCACCTCCCGAGCGTATGCAGATACGCAGTATTTT. Amino acids: CAITSRAYADTQYF.

This chain connects TRBV2 to TRBJ2-7, with a possible D match to TRBD2 (5 bases). V was trimmed by 5 bases and J by 3 bases, leaving 8 bases between them. Germline CDR1 and CDR2: SNHLY and FYNNEI. The CDR3 length is 12 residues. The CDR3 loop reads CASSPTSYEQYF. The CDR3, as DNA: TGTGCCAGCAGTCCCACTAGCTACGAGCAGTACTTC.

This chain joins TRBV5-1 and TRBJ2-7; 8 bases fit TRBD1. This CDR3 region has 15 residues. Germline CDR1 is SGHRS and CDR2 is YFSETQ. V lost 0 bases, J lost 3 bases, and 5 bases stayed unmatched. The CDR3 loop reads CASSLGPGGDYEQYF. The CDR3 DNA is TGCGCCAGCAGCTTGGGGCCAGGGGGCGACTACGAGCAGTACTTC.

The rearrangement uses TRBV7-2 and TRBJ2-7; TRBD2 matches at 14 bases. Germline CDR1 SGHTA, CDR2 FQGNSA. CDR3 size: 16 residues. With V trimmed by 5 bases and J by 2 bases, 5 bases remained unmatched. The CDR3 loop reads CASSRTSGGPTYEQYF. The CDR3 DNA reads TGTGCCAGCAGCCGGACTAGCGGGGGGCCAACCTACGAGCAGTACTTC.